The source of this T cell receptor beta chain is a study of regulatory T cells in long-lasting Graves disease. Comment on this clonotype: Its antigen is unknown.

In building TCR beta libraries, iRepertoire HTBI primers were used together with Arm-PCR of CDR3 regions. TCRdb independently ran MiXCR on the multiplex PCR reads; one entry per CDR3 protein. Of under 450,000 distinct CDR3 sequences listed, roughly 10% are singletons. The study, taken as a whole, reports: Lower TCR diversity was seen in persistent Graves' patients than in newly diagnosed ones. The study found persistent patients shared more public clonotypes (roughly 2,500) than new patients (around 1,000).

CDR3 length: 11 amino acids. CDR1 is LNHDA, CDR2 SQIVND, per germline (reference sequence). The V end lost 9 bases, the J end lost 8 bases, and 13 bases lay between the germline ends. The time point is: newly diagnosed GD, antithyroid drugs for less than 3 months. From PBMCs, RNA was extracted and then used to make the TCR library. This sample was shared with a second study, whose subject was T cells in Graves' hyperthyroidism and ophthalmopathy. From that study: HTBI primers were employed in a first-round RT-PCR of the TCR CDR3. Model-based prediction identified ophthalmopathy a median approximately 6 months prior to its onset.

The source is a woman aged 18-30 years with Graves disease. This chain joins TRBV19 and TRBJ1-2; D not certain. Here the sequenced sample was peripheral blood mononuclear cells (PBMCs), taken at new diagnosis, from a patient treated with antithyroid drugs. The CDR3 nucleotides are TGTGCCAGCTTGGGTTTTGGCGGCTACACCTTC. Encoded protein: CASLGFGGYTF.